The 23 T cell receptor beta chains below all came from one sample that was sequenced in a study of blood T cell repertoires in COVID-19. Method: immunoSEQ multiplex PCR; TCRdb's copy keeps in-frame clones and lacks some. This table has under 130,000 clones, 65% to 80% appearing once. Sequencing was carried out using peripheral blood. These receptors originate from a woman in her 70s with acute or convalescent COVID-19.

The J gene is TRBJ1-4, the V gene TRBV7-2; 7 bases match TRBD1. CDR3 length equals 15 residues. The V gene end was trimmed by 5 bases and the J gene end by 8 bases; junction bases not matched to a gene: 11. Germline CDR1 is SGHTA and CDR2 is FQGNSA. CDR3 sequence (DNA): TGTGCCAGCAGCCACAAGACAGGGTTCGGAGAAAAACTGTTTTTT. It is translated as CASSHKTGFGEKLFF.

The chain carries TRBV4-1 and TRBJ1-5, with TRBD1 matching over 9 bases. The CDR3 contains 15 residues. Germline CDR1 reads MGHRA; CDR2 reads YSYEKL. Trimming at V came to 1 base and at J to 5 bases, leaving 3 bases not matched to a gene. CDR3 sequence (DNA): TGCGCCAGCAGCCAAGGACAGGGGGATTATCAGCCCCAGCATTTT. This codes for CASSQGQGDYQPQHF.

The genes are TRBV5-6 and TRBJ1-1, with 9 bases lining up with TRBD1. V lost 4 bases and J lost 5; bases outside the gene matches: 9. From germline, CDR1 is SGHDT and CDR2 YYEEEE. The CDR3 has 15 residues. CDR3 DNA sequence: TGTGCCAGCAGCATGGACAGGGGAAGAGGGACTGAAGCTTTCTTT. Encoded protein: CASSMDRGRGTEAFF.

The rearrangement joins TRBV30 to TRBJ1-1, with 8 bases matching TRBD1. The CDR3 totals 15 residues. Germline V gives CDR1 GTSNPN, CDR2 SVGIG (reference sequence). Germline trimming cut 3 bases from V and 3 bases from J; bases unmatched to any gene: 9. CDR3 loop: CAWRTGDSAYTEAFF. The CDR3 region has the DNA TGTGCCTGGAGGACAGGGGACAGCGCCTACACTGAAGCTTTCTTT. Full variable domain (rest looked up from reference TRBV30 and TRBJ1-1): SQTIHQWPATLVQPVGSPLSLECTVEGTSNPNLYWYRQAAGRGLQLLFYSVGIGQISSEVPQNLSASRPQDRQFILSSKKLLLSDSGFYLCAWRTGDSAYTEAFFGQGTRLTVV.

CDR3 DNA: TGCGCCAGCAGCCTACGGGGGGCCGAGGAGGATACGCAGTATTTT. Translated: CASSLRGAEEDTQYF. The rearrangement joins TRBV4-1 to TRBJ2-3; D might be TRBD2 (7 bases). V was trimmed by 4 bases and J by 6 bases, leaving 17 bases between them. Germline V gives CDR1 MGHRA, CDR2 YSYEKL. The CDR3 length is 15 residues.

V usage is TRBV7-2 and J usage is TRBJ1-1; TRBD1 is a possible D gene (6 bases). With 4 bases removed from V and 2 bases from J, the gap between germline ends came to 14 bases. This CDR3 has 15 residues. Germline V lookup: CDR1 SGHTA, CDR2 FQGNSA. Here the CDR3 reads CASSSQGKVNTEAFF. CDR3 coding DNA: TGTGCCAGCAGCTCCCAGGGGAAAGTAAACACTGAAGCTTTCTTT.

The genes are TRBV5-4 and TRBJ1-2; TRBD1 matches at 7 bases. The trim removed 4 bases at V and 5 bases at J, leaving 11 bases unmatched. The CDR3 contains 15 residues. The germline V gene encodes CDR1 SGHNT and CDR2 YYREEE (reference sequence). The CDR3 coding sequence is TGTGCCAGCAGCCGGGGACTTCCACAGGGGTATGGCTACACCTTC. Amino acids: CASSRGLPQGYGYTF.

This chain connects TRBV5-1 to TRBJ1-2, with 8 bases matching TRBD1. Per the germline V gene, CDR1 is SGHRS and CDR2 is YFSETQ. Trimming cost V 4 bases and J 10 bases; bases outside gene matches: 12. This CDR3 spans 14 amino acids. CDR3: CASSPGQGLWDYTF. For the CDR3, the DNA is TGCGCCAGCAGCCCAGGACAGGGATTATGGGACTACACCTTC.

The CDR3 here is CASSYSRGFGYTF. Here the CDR3 DNA reads TGTGCCAGCAGTTACTCACGGGGGTTTGGCTACACCTTC. The chain is built from TRBV6-5 and TRBJ1-2; D is possibly TRBD1 (5 bases). CDR3 length: 13 residues. Looked up from germline, CDR1 is MNHEY and CDR2 is SVGAGI. The germline V and J ends were trimmed by 0 bases and 7 bases, with 9 bases remaining between them.

This clone was observed a handful of times. CDR3 sequence reads: CASSPGTSGLGEQYF. In DNA, the CDR3 is TGTGCCAGCAGCCCCGGGACTAGCGGGTTAGGGGAGCAGTACTTC. V and J are TRBV11-2 and TRBJ2-7; the match to TRBD2 covers 12 bases. The V gene's germline CDR1 is SGHAT and CDR2 FQNNGV. The CDR3 contains 15 residues. J gave up 7 bases and V 5 bases, and 9 bases lay outside the gene matches.

V is TRBV28 and J is TRBJ2-1, with a possible D match to TRBD2 (6 bases). Germline assignment: CDR1 MDHEN and CDR2 SYDVKM. The germline V and J ends were trimmed by 6 bases and 4 bases, with 13 bases remaining between them. The CDR3 length is 14 residues. Written as DNA, the CDR3 is TGTGCCAGCAGGGGGGGATCCGCTTACAATGAGCAGTTCTTC. Translation gives CASRGGSAYNEQFF.

This chain connects TRBV10-2 to TRBJ2-5, with a weak D call TRBD1 (5 bases). Per the germline V gene, CDR1 is WSHSY and CDR2 is SAAADI. This CDR3 contains 15 residues. V lost 2 bases and J lost 5, with 15 bases in between. CDR3 sequence reads: CASSEVRAVEETQYF. CDR3 in DNA: TGCGCCAGCAGTGAGGTCAGGGCCGTAGAGGAGACCCAGTACTTC.

Many counts were recorded for this clone. The rearrangement links TRBV4-1 to TRBJ2-1; TRBD2 matches 15 bases. The V segment lost 5 bases and the J segment 5 bases; nucleotides outside the gene matches: 22. The CDR3 is 22 residues long. Germline CDR1 MGHRA, CDR2 YSYEKL. This CDR3 is CASSSSPNSGLAGGLGNNEQFF. CDR3 sequence (DNA): TGCGCCAGCAGCTCTTCCCCGAATTCTGGACTAGCGGGGGGGTTGGGAAACAATGAGCAGTTCTTC.

The sample holds a few counts of this clone. The genes are TRBV12-3 or TRBV12-4 and TRBJ1-6, with TRBD1 identical over 7 bases. The CDR3 has 13 residues. V was clipped by 1 base and J by 14 bases; unmatched bases: 5. This CDR3 is CASSLGQGGSLHF. The CDR3 nucleotides are TGTGCCAGCAGTTTAGGACAGGGCGGATCCCTCCACTTT.

The V and J genes are TRBV6-5 and TRBJ2-7; tentatively, D is TRBD2 (5 bases). CDR1 is MNHEY, CDR2 SVGAGI, per germline. The CDR3 loop spans 14 amino acids. V was cut by 6 bases and J by 4 bases, with 16 bases left in between. The DNA of the CDR3 is TGTGCCAGCAGGGAGACACCCGGGGTTTACGAGCAGTACTTC. This encodes CASRETPGVYEQYF.

The chain carries TRBV6-6 and TRBJ1-5, with unresolved D. The CDR3 length is 14 residues. V dropped 6 bases and J dropped 1 base, with 10 bases sitting between them. Germline V gene data show CDR1 as MNHNY and CDR2 as SVGAGI (reference sequence). The DNA for the CDR3 is TGTGCCAGCAGCCGCGACGGGAGCAATCAGCCCCAGCATTTT. Translating it yields CASSRDGSNQPQHF.

The rearrangement links TRBV7-9 to TRBJ2-7; TRBD1 aligns across 8 bases. J gave up 4 bases and V 5 bases, and 4 bases lay outside the gene matches. This CDR3 is 13 amino acids long. Germline CDR1 reads SEHNR; CDR2 reads FQNEAQ (reference sequence). CDR3 protein: CASSHRGSYEQYF. CDR3 DNA: TGTGCCAGCAGCCACAGGGGGAGTTACGAGCAGTACTTC.

The rearrangement uses TRBV19 and TRBJ2-1; 8 bases fit TRBD2. This CDR3 contains 16 residues. Germline-derived CDR1 and CDR2 are LNHDA and SQIVND (reference sequence). The ends lost 4 bases at V and 5 bases at J; junction bases unmatched: 10. As DNA, the CDR3 is TGTGCCAGTAGTACCCGGGGGGGGAGCGGACACAATGAGCAGTTCTTC. Its translation: CASSTRGGSGHNEQFF.

The rearrangement links TRBV10-3 to TRBJ1-2, with 9 positions matching TRBD1. Trimming cost V 0 bases and J 8 bases; bases outside gene matches: 7. The length of the CDR3 is 15 residues. CDR1 is ENHRY and CDR2 is SYGVKD in the germline V gene. The DNA of the CDR3 is TGTGCCATCAGTGAGTCAGGGACAGGGTTATTAGGCTACACCTTC. This translates into CAISESGTGLLGYTF.

This chain uses TRBV28 with TRBJ2-7; TRBD1 aligns across 9 bases. V lost 5 bases to trimming and J lost 2 bases; unmatched junction nucleotides: 10. Germline CDR1 and CDR2: MDHEN and SYDVKM. The CDR3 covers 16 residues. The CDR3: CASSQFGDRAPYEQYF. The DNA of the CDR3 is TGTGCCAGCAGTCAGTTTGGGGACAGGGCCCCCTACGAGCAGTACTTC.

The genes are TRBV5-1 and TRBJ2-3, with D maybe TRBD1 (6 bases). CDR1 is SGHRS, CDR2 YFSETQ, per germline. This CDR3 comprises 16 residues. V was trimmed by 0 bases and J by 0 bases, leaving 11 bases between them. The CDR3 region has the DNA TGCGCCAGCAGCTTGGTAACAGGGCCTAGCACAGATACGCAGTATTTT. It is translated as CASSLVTGPSTDTQYF.

The V gene is TRBV9, the J gene TRBJ2-2; a weak D match, TRBD1 (5 bases). The CDR3 consists of 16 residues. Germline loops: CDR1 SGDLS, CDR2 YYNGEE. Trimming stripped 0 bases from V and 1 base from J, with 10 bases between. The CDR3 DNA follows: TGTGCCAGCAGCGTAGTCGGGCAGGGGAACACCGGGGAGCTGTTTTTT. Translating gives CASSVVGQGNTGELFF.

The gene calls are TRBV5-1 and TRBJ2-2; 7 bases are a match to TRBD2. V shed 4 bases, J shed 5 bases, and the junction held 8 bases outside the gene matches. Germline V gene sequence: CDR1 SGHRS, CDR2 YFSETQ. The CDR3 is 15 amino acids. The CDR3 DNA reads as TGCGCCAGCAGCCCGGGGGGACCCACAACCGGGGAGCTGTTTTTT. It yields the protein CASSPGGPTTGELFF.